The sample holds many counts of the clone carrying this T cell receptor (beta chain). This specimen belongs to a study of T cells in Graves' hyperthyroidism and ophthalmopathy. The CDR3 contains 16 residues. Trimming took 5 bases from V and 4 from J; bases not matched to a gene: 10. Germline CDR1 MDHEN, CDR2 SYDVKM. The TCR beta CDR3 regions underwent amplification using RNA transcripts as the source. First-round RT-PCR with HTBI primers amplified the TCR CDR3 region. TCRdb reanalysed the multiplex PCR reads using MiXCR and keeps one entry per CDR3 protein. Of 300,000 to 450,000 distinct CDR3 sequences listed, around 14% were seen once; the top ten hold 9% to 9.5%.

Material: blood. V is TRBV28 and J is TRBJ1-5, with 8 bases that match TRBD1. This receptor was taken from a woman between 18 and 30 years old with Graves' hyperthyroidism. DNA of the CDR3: TGTGCCAGCAGTCCACCCGGACAGGGTAGGAATCAGCCCCAGCATTTT. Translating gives CASSPPGQGRNQPQHF.